Sequencing of this TCR beta chain was carried out in a study of T cell responses to AZD1222 COVID-19 vaccine. Remarks on this clone: The antigen remains unidentified.

Libraries were prepared by immunoSEQ multiplex PCR; TCRdb keeps only in-frame clonotypes and omits some of them. Seen here are roughly 190,000 clones, approximately 89% observed once, and the top ten hold over 1.5%. Germline V gene sequence: CDR1 SNHLY, CDR2 FYNNEI. This CDR3 is 15 amino acids long. V shed 0 bases and J shed 7 bases, with 16 bases lying between them. Findings and limits, study-wide: Baseline seropositivity characterized only a handful of AZD1222 recipients. Breadth and depth of Spike-specific TCRs rose after two AZD1222 doses. Spike-spanning, vaccine-associated CD4 TCRs were dominant at 160-218 and 743-854. Donors were mostly white British, more females; clonal diversity possibly underestimated.

The sequencing used peripheral blood, collected 28 days after the second AZD1222 dose. The clonotype was recovered from an adult who received the AZD1222 COVID-19 vaccine. The V call is TRBV2, the J call TRBJ2-7, with D tentatively TRBD1 (6 bases). CDR3 DNA: TGTGCCAGCAGTGAAGCGGCCCGAGGGGGAGTAGAGCAGTACTTC. Protein sequence: CASSEAARGGVEQYF.